A single T cell receptor (beta chain) is shown here with its context. The target antigen is unknown. This record belongs to a study of T cells in Graves' hyperthyroidism and ophthalmopathy. Findings of the study overall: The majority of expanded thyroid clonotypes above 0.001 also appeared in blood.

Amplification targeted TCR beta CDR3 regions from RNA transcripts. The HTBI primer set was used in a first-round RT-PCR of the TCR CDR3. TCRdb ran MiXCR on the multiplex PCR reads and lists one entry per CDR3 protein. The sample records hundreds of thousands of distinct CDR3 sequences, less than 25% being singletons. The CDR3 spans 16 residues. V was pared by 1 base and J by 4 bases, with 8 bases of the junction left unmatched. Germline V gives CDR1 SEHNR, CDR2 FQNEAQ (reference sequence). Patients were excluded for uncontrolled infection, other autoimmune disease, pregnancy or lactation. Cells are PBMCs isolated from roughly 10 ml of fresh blood.

This receptor was taken from a man aged 25 to 40 with Graves' ophthalmopathy. This chain uses TRBV7-9 with TRBJ2-3, with 7 positions matching TRBD1. Sequencing input: blood. CDR3 sequence reads: CASSLVGRGIADTQYF. CDR3 coding DNA: TGTGCCAGCAGCTTAGTTGGCAGGGGGATCGCAGATACGCAGTATTTT.